These 9 T cell receptor beta chains share one sample of origin, sequenced in a study of T-cell memory formation after mild COVID-19. TCRdb redid the calling of the 5' RACE reads with MiXCR, one entry per CDR3 protein. The data show about 320,000 distinct CDR3 sequences, about 13% seen once. The sample was PBMCs or a T cell subset sorted from them (not recorded which). The origin of the receptors is a man between 18 and 35 years old who had mild COVID-19 (a few samples of this study predate the infection). Cell type and time point are not known.

This clonotype was observed a handful of times. The DNA of the CDR3 is TGTGCCATCAGTGATAAGGGACTAGCGATGGAGACCCAGTACTTC. Amino acids: CAISDKGLAMETQYF. This sequence joins TRBV10-3 and TRBJ2-5; 10 nucleotides agree with TRBD2. The CDR3 covers 15 residues. From germline, CDR1 is ENHRY and CDR2 SYGVKD. V lost 3 bases, J lost 5 bases, and 6 bases stayed unmatched.

In this sample, this clonotype turned up many times. This chain joins TRBV7-8 and TRBJ1-1; no firm D call. Germline CDR1 reads SGHVS; CDR2 reads FQNEAQ. CDR3 length: 14 residues. Trimming took 5 bases from V and 1 from J, leaving 11 bases between them. The chain's CDR3 is CASSRRAANTEAFF. The CDR3, as DNA: TGTGCCAGCAGCAGGAGGGCGGCGAACACTGAAGCTTTCTTT.

The chain couples TRBV4-3 to TRBJ2-2; a possible D gene is TRBD1 (5 bases). This CDR3 is built from 15 residues. Germline V lookup: CDR1 LGHNA, CDR2 YSLEER. The V and J ends lost 8 bases and 1 base respectively, with 14 bases between them. The CDR3 coding sequence is TGCGCCAGCCGTACGGTGGGGCTGAACACCGGGGAGCTGTTTTTT. It yields the protein CASRTVGLNTGELFF.

V is TRBV29-1 and J is TRBJ2-6; no clear D gene. CDR3 length: 18 amino acids. The germline V and J ends were trimmed by 0 bases and 1 base, with 16 bases remaining between them. Per the germline V gene, CDR1 is SQVTM and CDR2 is ANQGSEA. The CDR3 is CSVEDPLLTRSGANVLTF. DNA of the CDR3: TGCAGCGTTGAAGATCCCCTACTAACAAGGTCTGGGGCCAACGTCCTGACTTTC.

This clonotype was seen at least ten times. The chain carries TRBV12-3 or TRBV12-4 and TRBJ1-5; the D gene is possibly TRBD1 (6 bases). V lost 4 bases and J 6 bases, leaving 25 bases between the germline ends. The CDR3 length is 18 residues. The CDR3 DNA is TGTGCCAGCAGTTCTATAGAGGTATCAGGGGATTATATTCAGCCCCAGCATTTT. Translating it yields CASSSIEVSGDYIQPQHF.

This chain links TRBV19 with TRBJ2-7; 9 bases line up with TRBD1. Germline V gene sequence: CDR1 LNHDA, CDR2 SQIVND (reference sequence). This CDR3 has 15 residues. The V gene end was trimmed by 3 bases and the J gene end by 3 bases; junction bases not matched to a gene: 6. The CDR3 sequence is CASSIYRGQLYEQYF. CDR3 bases: TGTGCCAGTAGTATTTACAGGGGGCAACTCTACGAGCAGTACTTC.

This sequence joins TRBV28 and TRBJ1-5; D not resolved. The CDR3 spans 13 residues. V lost 11 bases and J 0 bases, leaving 11 bases between the germline ends. Germline V lookup: CDR1 MDHEN, CDR2 SYDVKM. The CDR3 DNA follows: TGTGCCTCCCAGTCCTTTAGCAATCAGCCCCAGCATTTT. This gives the protein CASQSFSNQPQHF.

This clonotype was seen a few times. The rearrangement uses TRBV5-1 and TRBJ2-3; 9 bases map to TRBD2. With V trimmed by 4 bases and J by 6 bases, 18 bases remained unmatched. Looked up from germline, CDR1 is SGHRS and CDR2 is YFSETQ. This CDR3 contains 18 residues. DNA for the CDR3: TGCGCCAGCAGCCATAGAACTTGGGAGCGGGGGGCCGCCGATACGCAGTATTTT. Amino acid sequence: CASSHRTWERGAADTQYF.

This chain connects TRBV4-3 to TRBJ1-6; no definite D call. This CDR3 contains 16 residues. Deletions cut 0 bases from V and 5 bases from J, with 11 bases between. CDR1 and CDR2 from the germline V gene are LGHNA and YSLEER. The CDR3 bases are TGCGCCAGCAGCCAAGAGGGAAGAGGGAATAATTCACCCCTCCACTTT. Encoded protein: CASSQEGRGNNSPLHF.